Following are 24 T cell receptor beta chains from one sample sequenced in a study of cytomegalovirus exposure and HLA in healthy donors. It was with 60 Vbeta and 13 Jbeta primers that the PCR ran. TCRdb's copy holds only in-frame clones and misses some; the assay was immunoSEQ multiplex PCR. The table lists some 160,000 clones, 65% to 85% of them singletons. Sample: PBMCs. The receptors shown here come from a man between 60 and 75 years old in good health and CMV-seronegative.

On this clone: One end of the junction fails to match germline, which may point to a read error. This sequence joins TRBV6-5 and TRBJ1-2; 10 bases align to TRBD1. The CDR3 covers 16 residues. Germline V lookup: CDR1 MNHEY, CDR2 SVGAGI. The CDR3 region has the DNA TGTGCCAGCAGTTACGGGCTGTGGGACAGGGGTAGCGGCTACACCTTT. Its translation is CASSYGLWDRGSGYTF.

This sequence joins TRBV6-4 and TRBJ1-2; TRBD1 is a possible D gene (6 bases). The CDR3 is made up of 15 amino acids. CDR1 is MRHNA and CDR2 is SNTAGT in the germline V gene. V dropped 6 bases and J dropped 4 bases, with 18 bases sitting between them. The CDR3 sequence: CASRRKRTAFYGYTF. For the CDR3, the DNA is TGTGCCAGCAGACGGAAGCGGACAGCCTTCTATGGCTACACCTTC.

This chain joins TRBV7-3 and TRBJ2-1, with D tentatively TRBD2 (7 bases). V lost 1 base and J lost 4, with 14 bases in between. CDR1 is SGHTA, CDR2 FQGTGA, per germline. This CDR3 is 16 amino acids long. CDR3 sequence reads: CASSLIGGERYNEQFF. The CDR3 DNA reads TGTGCCAGCAGCTTAATAGGGGGGGAACGGTACAATGAGCAGTTCTTC.

The chain carries TRBV5-6 and TRBJ2-2; TRBD1 might be the D (6 bases). Deletions cut 0 bases from V and 7 bases from J, with 13 bases between. This CDR3 is built from 15 residues. Per germline, CDR1 SGHDT and CDR2 YYEEEE. CDR3 region: CASSLEGHLDGELFF. The CDR3 DNA sequence: TGTGCCAGCAGCTTGGAGGGACACTTAGACGGGGAGCTGTTTTTT.

This clone has just one count. The rearrangement uses TRBV14 and TRBJ2-1; TRBD2 matches at 9 bases. The CDR3 loop spans 18 amino acids. Germline CDR1 reads SGHDN; CDR2 reads FVKESK. After removal of 0 bases from V and 4 bases from J, the junction contained 10 bases not matched to a gene. This chain's CDR3 is CASSQEGRLAGQYNEQFF. The CDR3, as DNA: TGTGCCAGCAGCCAAGAGGGGCGGCTAGCGGGACAATACAATGAGCAGTTCTTC.

The gene calls are TRBV5-6 and TRBJ1-5; D ambiguous. This CDR3 contains 16 residues. Germline V CDR1 and CDR2: SGHDT, YYEEEE. The germline V and J ends were trimmed by 1 base and 0 bases, with 11 bases remaining between them. The CDR3 DNA is TGTGCCAGCAGCTTGAGGGCAGGACTTAGCAATCAGCCCCAGCATTTT. Protein: CASSLRAGLSNQPQHF.

This clone has more than one count but fewer than ten. The V gene is TRBV7-2, the J gene TRBJ2-7, with 15 bases matching TRBD2. V was clipped by 2 bases and J by 2 bases; unmatched bases: 7. The CDR3 covers 18 residues. Germline CDR1 is SGHTA and CDR2 is FQGNSA. In DNA form, the CDR3 reads TGTGCCAGCAGCTTAATGGGACTAGCGGGAGGTACCCCCTACGAGCAGTACTTC. Translation gives CASSLMGLAGGTPYEQYF.

This clone showed up just a few times. CDR3 DNA: TGTGCCAGCAGCTTAGCGCCGGACAGGGGAACCTACGAGCAGTACTTC. Protein product: CASSLAPDRGTYEQYF. The chain is built from TRBV7-2 and TRBJ2-7; 9 bases agree with TRBD1. The V segment lost 0 bases and the J segment 2 bases; nucleotides outside the gene matches: 5. In germline, CDR1 is SGHTA, CDR2 FQGNSA. CDR3 length: 16 residues.

The rearrangement links TRBV7-2 to TRBJ2-7; TRBD2 aligns across 9 bases. The J segment lost 0 bases and the V segment lost 7 bases, leaving 7 bases of the junction unmatched. Germline loops: CDR1 SGHTA, CDR2 FQGNSA. This CDR3 is 15 amino acids long. CDR3 in DNA: TGTGCCAGCACCCTGGCTAGCGGGGTCTCCTACGAGCAGTACTTC. As protein: CASTLASGVSYEQYF.

The chain recombines TRBV5-1 with TRBJ2-3; TRBD2 agrees at 13 bases. The V gene's germline CDR1 is SGHRS and CDR2 YFSETQ. This CDR3 region has 18 residues. V shed 4 bases and J 1 base; nucleotides not matched to a gene: 9. CDR3 DNA: TGCGCCAGCAGCGGCACTAGCGGGGGGGAGTCTGGCACAGATACGCAGTATTTT. Translation: CASSGTSGGESGTDTQYF. Full variable domain (remainder filled in from reference TRBV5-1 and TRBJ2-3): KAGVTQTPRYLIKTRGQQVTLSCSPISGHRSVSWYQQTPGQGLQFLFEYFSETQRNKGNFPGRFSGRQFSNSRSEMNVSTLELGDSALYLCASSGTSGGESGTDTQYFGPGTRLTVL.

The rearrangement uses TRBV2 and TRBJ1-1; TRBD1 matches at 7 bases. The CDR3 covers 15 residues. After removal of 8 bases from V and 7 bases from J, the junction contained 16 bases not matched to a gene. CDR1 is SNHLY, CDR2 FYNNEI, per germline. DNA of the CDR3: TGTGCCAGCTCCCGAGGGGGCCCCCCATCCGATGAAGCTTTCTTT. Protein product: CASSRGGPPSDEAFF.

The CDR3 sequence: CASSLSSGSGEQYF. CDR3 in DNA: TGTGCCAGCTCACTGAGCAGTGGTTCCGGGGAGCAGTACTTC. The rearrangement uses TRBV18 and TRBJ2-7; D is ambiguous. CDR1 is KGHSH and CDR2 is LQKENI in the germline V gene. V lost 4 bases, J lost 7 bases, and 17 bases lay in between. The CDR3 contains 14 residues. The full variable domain, completed using reference TRBV18 and TRBJ2-7, is NAGVMQNPRHLVRRRGQEARLRCSPMKGHSHVYWYRQLPEEGLKFMVYLQKENIIDESGMPKERFSAEFPKEGPSILRIQQVVRGDSAAYFCASSLSSGSGEQYFGPGTRLTVT.

This clone was seen more than once but under ten times. The V gene is TRBV5-4, the J gene TRBJ2-7; no clear D gene. Germline lookup yields CDR1 SGHNT and CDR2 YYREEE (reference sequence). V was pared by 0 bases and J by 6 bases, with 10 bases between. The CDR3 length is 13 residues. CDR3 DNA sequence: TGTGCCAGCAGCTTGGAATTGTTATCCGAGCAGTACTTC. As protein: CASSLELLSEQYF.

The chain links TRBV29-1 to TRBJ2-1; D is unresolved. Germline loops: CDR1 SQVTM, CDR2 ANQGSEA. This CDR3 has 14 amino acids. Trimming stripped 8 bases from V and 1 base from J, with 15 bases between. Written as DNA, the CDR3 is TGCAGCCATACCTCTAGGCTTTCCTACAATGAGCAGTTCTTC. Protein sequence: CSHTSRLSYNEQFF.

As regards this clone: Compared with germline, one end of the junction differs, possibly owing to a read error. The V and J genes are TRBV6-5 and TRBJ1-2, with 10 bases fitting TRBD1. CDR1 is MNHEY, CDR2 SVGAGI, per germline. This CDR3 is built from 14 residues. The CDR3 DNA sequence: TGTGCCAGCAGTCGGGACAGGGGTAACTATGGCTACGCCTTC. It yields the protein CASSRDRGNYGYAF.

The rearrangement joins TRBV2 to TRBJ2-7, with a tentative D call TRBD1 (5 bases). This CDR3 region has 16 residues. With 5 bases removed from V and 2 bases from J, the gap between germline ends came to 19 bases. CDR1 is SNHLY, CDR2 FYNNEI, per germline. The CDR3 bases are TGTGCCAGCAGTCAAGGACCCTTACAGGCCCCCTACGAGCAGTACTTC. Translated, it gives CASSQGPLQAPYEQYF.

V and J are TRBV5-4 and TRBJ1-2; TRBD1 is a possible D gene (6 bases). CDR3 length: 15 residues. CDR1 is SGHNT and CDR2 is YYREEE in the germline V gene (reference sequence). The ends were cut back, 0 bases at V and 7 bases at J, with 16 bases in the middle. CDR3 nucleotides: TGTGCCAGCAGCTTGGACCCTCGGGGGGCGGGTGGCTACACCTTC. It codes for CASSLDPRGAGGYTF.

This rearrangement joins TRBV19 to TRBJ1-1; 8 bases are shared with TRBD1. The germline CDR1 and CDR2 sequences are LNHDA and SQIVND (reference sequence). CDR3 length: 13 amino acids. V lost 5 bases, J lost 6 bases, and 5 bases stayed unmatched. CDR3 DNA sequence: TGTGCCAGTAGTTTACAGGGACAGGCTGAAGCTTTCTTT. Translating gives CASSLQGQAEAFF.

This clone occurred a few times. This chain uses TRBV7-2 with TRBJ2-3, with D maybe TRBD2 (6 bases). Deletions cut 5 bases from V and 2 bases from J, with 11 bases between. The germline V gene has CDR1 SGHTA and CDR2 FQGNSA. This CDR3 contains 14 residues. CDR3 loop: CASSQGLFTDTQYF. The CDR3 DNA follows: TGTGCCAGCAGCCAGGGACTTTTCACAGATACGCAGTATTTT.

This clone showed up just a few times. V and J are TRBV9 and TRBJ1-3; a possible D gene is TRBD1 (5 bases). With 4 bases removed from V and 6 bases from J, the gap between germline ends came to 17 bases. Germline CDR1 is SGDLS and CDR2 is YYNGEE. The CDR3 sequence is 15 residues long. This CDR3 reads CASSSGVGQSNTIYF. CDR3 bases: TGTGCCAGCAGCAGCGGGGTGGGGCAATCAAACACCATATATTTT. Full variable domain (missing parts from reference TRBV9 and TRBJ1-3): DSGVTQTPKHLITATGQRVTLRCSPRSGDLSVYWYQQSLDQGLQFLIQYYNGEERAKGNILERFSAQQFPDLHSELNLSSLELGDSALYFCASSSGVGQSNTIYFGEGSWLTVV.

The chain links TRBV4-3 to TRBJ1-3; a possible D gene is TRBD1 (6 bases). The ends were cut back, 1 base at V and 0 bases at J, with 13 bases in the middle. The CDR3 has 17 amino acids. Germline CDR1 is LGHNA and CDR2 is YSLEER. In DNA form, the CDR3 reads TGCGCCAGCAGCCAAGGACGACGGACAGTCTCTGGAAACACCATATATTTT. Translating gives CASSQGRRTVSGNTIYF.

This chain joins TRBV7-9 and TRBJ2-5, with D possibly being TRBD2 (5 bases). The J call may be incorrect, as the DNA end agrees better with TRBJ2-7. Germline V gene sequence: CDR1 SEHNR, CDR2 FQNEAQ (reference sequence). The CDR3 has 14 amino acids. CDR3 residues: CASSVGSGNYEQYF. The CDR3 region has the DNA TGTGCCAGCAGCGTTGGCTCGGGGAACTACGAGCAGTACTTC.

The rearrangement links TRBV27 to TRBJ2-3; 9 bases are a match to TRBD2. The CDR3 totals 15 residues. Germline V gene lookup returns CDR1 MNHEY and CDR2 SMNVEV (reference sequence). The V gene end was trimmed by 4 bases and the J gene end by 3 bases; junction bases not matched to a gene: 5. The chain's CDR3 is CASSWIAGATDTQYF. The CDR3 DNA reads TGTGCCAGCAGTTGGATAGCGGGAGCTACAGATACGCAGTATTTT.

The rearrangement links TRBV18 to TRBJ2-7; D is undetermined. The ends were cut back, 2 bases at V and 3 bases at J, with 8 bases in the middle. The germline gives CDR1 KGHSH, CDR2 LQKENI. The CDR3 sequence is 13 residues long. CDR3 coding DNA: TGTGCCAGCTCACCAGAACACGACTACGAGCAGTACTTC. It specifies CASSPEHDYEQYF.